The clone carrying this T cell receptor beta chain was observed once. Original handling: Cell counts per sample came from amplifying reference gene primers. Measured with immunoSEQ multiplex PCR; TCRdb has only the in-frame clones, and not every one. V and J calls and clone size are as listed in that table; D and trimming were resolved from the DNA. The repertoire includes more than 300,000 clones, around 90% of them detected once, and around 0.93% sits in the top ten. The entry originates in a study of blood T cell repertoires in COVID-19. Study as a whole: The analysed material was cDNA or gDNA that came from T cells, B-cell-depleted T cells, or PBMCs.

Source material: peripheral blood. The sequence was obtained from a middle-aged woman with COVID-19, enrolled during active disease.

The CDR3 nucleotides are TGTGCCAGCAGCTTAGGGTTTATAGGCGGGTACGAGCAGTACTTC. Residues: CASSLGFIGGYEQYF. The chain has TRBV7-2 and TRBJ2-7, with D perhaps TRBD2 (5 bases). The germline CDR1 and CDR2 sequences are SGHTA and FQGNSA. Trimming removed 1 base at V and 4 bases at J, with 14 bases between. There are 15 residues in the CDR3.